This T cell receptor beta chain was sequenced for a study of blood T cell repertoires in COVID-19. Assay: immunoSEQ multiplex PCR; the TCRdb copy retains only in-frame clones and omits some. The repertoire holds 73,000 or so clones, with around 83% as singletons. With V trimmed by 0 bases and J by 2 bases, 3 bases remained unmatched. The CDR3 has 16 residues. In germline, CDR1 is SQVTM, CDR2 ANQGSEA. The chain uses TRBV29-1 and TRBJ2-6; the match to TRBD1 covers 8 bases. Sequencing was carried out using peripheral blood. This TCR derives from a woman aged 55-69 years with acute or convalescent COVID-19. DNA for the CDR3: TGCAGCGTTGAAGACAGGGGGCGAGCTGGGGCCAACGTCCTGACTTTC. Its protein is CSVEDRGRAGANVLTF.